The next 20 T cell receptor beta chains were all read from a single sample in a study of blood T cell repertoires in COVID-19. The data were produced by immunoSEQ multiplex PCR, yet TCRdb's version contains in-frame clones alone and is incomplete. This repertoire shows tens of thousands of clones, approximately 81% found once; its top ten account for about a sixth. Material for sequencing was peripheral blood. The receptors were gathered from a woman at least 80 years old with acute or convalescent COVID-19.

The CDR3 sequence: CAISLYNEQFF. CDR3 DNA: TGTGCCATCAGCCTATACAATGAGCAGTTCTTC. The J gene is TRBJ2-1, the V gene TRBV10-3; no clear D gene. V was cut by 6 bases and J by 4 bases, with 4 bases left in between. Germline-derived CDR1 and CDR2 are ENHRY and SYGVKD. The CDR3 contains 11 residues.

The gene calls are TRBV30 and TRBJ2-5; maybe TRBD2 (6 bases). Between the trimmed V and J ends, which lost 0 bases and 7 bases, there was a span of 15 bases. Germline values: CDR1 GTSNPN, CDR2 SVGIG (reference sequence). CDR3 length: 14 residues. CDR3 loop: CAWSVSRQGGTQYF. The CDR3 DNA sequence: TGTGCCTGGAGTGTATCGAGGCAGGGAGGGACCCAGTACTTC. Based on the CDR3 plus reference TRBV30 and TRBJ2-5, the full variable domain is SQTIHQWPATLVQPVGSPLSLECTVEGTSNPNLYWYRQAAGRGLQLLFYSVGIGQISSEVPQNLSASRPQDRQFILSSKKLLLSDSGFYLCAWSVSRQGGTQYFGPGTRLLVL.

This clone has a single count. The CDR3 DNA reads TGTGCCAGCACCTGGACACACGGATACTATGGCTACACCTTC. Translated, it gives CASTWTHGYYGYTF. The V call is TRBV2, the J call TRBJ1-2; D perhaps matches TRBD1 (5 bases). V was clipped by 7 bases and J by 3 bases, with 15 bases between them. The germline CDR1 and CDR2 sequences are SNHLY and FYNNEI. The CDR3 consists of 14 residues.

A few counts support this clone. The V and J genes are TRBV2 and TRBJ1-5, with D maybe TRBD1 (5 bases). The CDR3 is 15 amino acids. Trimming removed 0 bases from V and 1 base from J, with 7 bases in between. Germline-derived CDR1 and CDR2 are SNHLY and FYNNEI. The CDR3 DNA follows: TGTGCCAGCAGTGAAGCGCGGGGGAGCAATCAGCCCCAGCATTTT. This encodes CASSEARGSNQPQHF. Variable domain in full (rest from reference TRBV2 and TRBJ1-5): EPEVTQTPSHQVTQMGQEVILRCVPISNHLYFYWYRQILGQKVEFLVSFYNNEISEKSEIFDDQFSVERPDGSNFTLKIRSTKLEDSAMYFCASSEARGSNQPQHFGDGTRLSIL.

The genes are TRBV6-2 or TRBV6-3 and TRBJ1-5, with TRBD1 matching over 12 bases. The CDR3 contains 16 residues. Losses at the gene ends were 6 bases for V and 4 bases for J; bases not matched to a gene: 7. CDR1 and CDR2 from the germline V gene are MNHEY and SVGEGT. The CDR3 nucleotides read TGTGCCAGCAGGTACAGGGACAGGGGGCCTAATCAGCCCCAGCATTTT. Translation gives CASRYRDRGPNQPQHF.

This chain joins TRBV30 and TRBJ2-2; 7 bases agree with TRBD1. Trimming removed 7 bases from V and 6 bases from J; junction bases left unmatched: 14. Germline loops: CDR1 GTSNPN, CDR2 SVGIG (reference sequence). CDR3 length: 15 residues. The CDR3 sequence is CASPRSTGRAGELFF. The CDR3 nucleotides read TGTGCCTCCCCACGATCGACAGGGCGGGCCGGGGAGCTGTTTTTT.

On this clone itself: Within the sample, other DNA sequences also encode this same CDR3. The chain carries TRBV7-2 and TRBJ1-2; 9 bases match TRBD1. Germline CDR1 SGHTA, CDR2 FQGNSA. The J segment lost 1 base and the V segment lost 3 bases, leaving 0 bases of the junction unmatched. The length of the CDR3 is 14 residues. Here the CDR3 reads CASSLDRGNYGYTF. In nucleotides, the CDR3 is TGTGCCAGCAGCTTGGACAGGGGTAACTATGGCTACACCTTC.

The J gene is TRBJ1-2, the V gene TRBV4-3; 7 bases match TRBD1. The CDR3 is 15 amino acids. The V gene end was trimmed by 0 bases and the J gene end by 0 bases; junction bases not matched to a gene: 1. The germline V gene encodes CDR1 LGHNA and CDR2 YSLEER. The CDR3 sequence is CASSQEGTANYGYTF. As DNA, the CDR3 is TGCGCCAGCAGCCAAGAAGGGACAGCTAACTATGGCTACACCTTC.

The chain carries TRBV6-5 and TRBJ1-4; TRBD1 matches at 8 bases. The V segment lost 6 bases and the J segment 2 bases; nucleotides outside the gene matches: 5. Germline CDR1 reads MNHEY; CDR2 reads SVGAGI. This CDR3 is 15 amino acids long. The CDR3 sequence: CASSSGQGTNEKLFF. The CDR3 DNA is TGTGCCAGCAGCTCAGGACAGGGCACTAATGAAAAACTGTTTTTT.

The gene calls are TRBV7-2 and TRBJ2-7; tentatively, D is TRBD2 (6 bases). Germline values: CDR1 SGHTA, CDR2 FQGNSA. V shed 0 bases and J shed 0 bases, with 6 bases lying between them. CDR3 length equals 14 residues. In nucleotides, the CDR3 is TGTGCCAGCAGCTTAGCCGGGGGCTCCTACGAGCAGTACTTC. As protein: CASSLAGGSYEQYF. Full variable domain (remainder filled in from reference TRBV7-2 and TRBJ2-7): GAGVSQSPSNKVTEKGKDVELRCDPISGHTALYWYRQSLGQGLEFLIYFQGNSAPDKSGLPSDRFSAERTGGSVSTLTIQRTQQEDSAVYLCASSLAGGSYEQYFGPGTRLTVT.

V is TRBV6-2 or TRBV6-3 and J is TRBJ2-1, with D possibly TRBD1 on 5 matching bases. Germline CDR1 and CDR2: MNHEY and SVGEGT. V dropped 2 bases and J dropped 6 bases, with 5 bases sitting between them. The CDR3 is 12 amino acids. The DNA of the CDR3 is TGTGCCAGCAGTTACAGGGGCAATGAGCAGTTCTTC. Amino acids: CASSYRGNEQFF.

A word on this clone: A read error may produce the germline difference seen at one junction end. The rearrangement links TRBV7-7 to TRBJ2-2; the match to TRBD1 covers 7 bases. The CDR3 has 15 residues. Germline lookup yields CDR1 SSHAT and CDR2 FNYEAQ (reference sequence). DNA for the CDR3: TGTGCTAGCAGCCCGGACAGGACGAACACCGGGGAGCTGTTTTTT. It translates to CASSPDRTNTGELFF.

This clone has just a few counts. V usage is TRBV7-3 and J usage is TRBJ2-2; no definite D call. V shed 2 bases and J shed 2 bases, with 6 bases lying between them. The germline V gene encodes CDR1 SGHTA and CDR2 FQGTGA. The CDR3 consists of 14 residues. The CDR3 sequence: CASSLLVNTGELFF. The CDR3 DNA is TGTGCCAGCAGCTTACTAGTAAACACCGGGGAGCTGTTTTTT.

The CDR3 nucleotides are TGCGCCAGCAGCACAGGGGACATGAACACTGAAGCTTTCTTT. Translation gives CASSTGDMNTEAFF. This chain links TRBV5-1 with TRBJ1-1; 7 nucleotides agree with TRBD1. After removal of 4 bases from V and 0 bases from J, the junction contained 3 bases not matched to a gene. The CDR3 totals 14 residues. The V gene's germline CDR1 is SGHRS and CDR2 YFSETQ.

This clone was picked up a small number of times. The chain employs TRBV7-8 and TRBJ1-3, with TRBD1 identical over 7 bases. Germline V gene lookup returns CDR1 SGHVS and CDR2 FQNEAQ. Unmatched junction bases numbered 10, after V lost 5 bases and J lost 3 bases. There are 16 residues in the CDR3. The CDR3 nucleotides read TGTGCCAGCAGCCCCCGACAGGGCGAGTATGGAAACACCATATATTTT. Its protein is CASSPRQGEYGNTIYF.

The chain employs TRBV5-1 and TRBJ2-7, with D possibly matching TRBD1 (6 bases). The V end lost 4 bases, the J end lost 2 bases, and 13 bases lay between the germline ends. This CDR3 is 14 amino acids long. Germline V gives CDR1 SGHRS, CDR2 YFSETQ. CDR3 in amino acids: CASSGRGLAYEQYF. CDR3 nucleotide sequence: TGCGCCAGCAGCGGCAGGGGTCTCGCCTACGAGCAGTACTTC.

The V call is TRBV27, the J call TRBJ1-5; D is undetermined. The CDR3 length is 13 residues. The V end was cut by 9 bases, the J end by 7 bases, with 16 bases between. The V gene's germline CDR1 is MNHEY and CDR2 SMNVEV (reference sequence). The CDR3 DNA sequence: TGTGCCAGTTGGCGGCCCGGAGGGCAGCCCCAGCATTTT. It translates to CASWRPGGQPQHF.

The chain uses TRBV6-6 and TRBJ1-1; 8 bases agree with TRBD1. V was pared by 1 base and J by 1 base, with 5 bases of the junction left unmatched. CDR1 MNHNY and CDR2 SVGAGI come from the germline V gene (reference sequence). The length of the CDR3 is 16 residues. In DNA, the CDR3 is TGTGCCAGCAGTTACTTCGGACAGGGATCGAACACTGAAGCTTTCTTT. As protein: CASSYFGQGSNTEAFF.

This clone appeared a single time. The gene calls are TRBV25-1 and TRBJ1-1; the D is unclear. The germline gives CDR1 MGHDK, CDR2 SYGVNS. The CDR3 spans 11 residues. Trimming took 5 bases from V and 1 from J, leaving 2 bases between them. CDR3 in amino acids: CASSQNTEAFF. The DNA for the CDR3 is TGTGCCAGCAGTCAGAACACTGAAGCTTTCTTT.

The CDR3 protein is CASSQYSDTQYF. CDR3 bases: TGTGCCAGCAGCCAGTACAGTGATACGCAGTATTTT. J is TRBJ2-3 and V is TRBV7-2; D unresolved. V was trimmed by 5 bases and J by 6 bases, leaving 9 bases between them. The CDR3 is 12 amino acids. CDR1 SGHTA and CDR2 FQGNSA come from the germline V gene.